In this sample, the clone carrying this TCR beta chain turned up a few times. Patients included in sequencing had previously demonstrated CD8+CD57+ cell expansion by flow cytometry. V dropped 1 base and J dropped 8 bases, with 9 bases sitting between them. The CDR3 runs 13 residues. Germline V gene sequence: CDR1 LNHNV, CDR2 YYDKDF (reference sequence). The sample comes from a study of CD8+CD57+ T cells in acquired aplastic anemia. Turning to the study itself: The DNA of sorted CD4+ and CD8+ cells averaged approximately 2.9 ug.

Genomic DNA was employed as the template in profiling TCR beta VDJ and CDR3. MiXCR, applied by TCRdb to the reads, yields one record per CDR3 protein. The table shows some 200,000 distinct CDR3 sequences, with just under 50% occurring only once. The receptor was derived from a human donor with aplastic anemia. The genes are TRBV15 and TRBJ2-1; D remains ambiguous. Sequenced sample: sorted CD4+, CD8+, or CD8+CD57+ T cells (not recorded which) from PBMCs. The CDR3 is CATSRVAVDEQFF. For the CDR3, the DNA is TGTGCCACCAGCAGAGTAGCCGTGGATGAGCAGTTCTTC. Together with reference TRBV15 and TRBJ2-1, the CDR3 gives the full variable domain: DAMVIQNPRYQVTQFGKPVTLSCSQTLNHNVMYWYQQKSSQAPKLLFHYYDKDFNNEADTPDNFQSRRPNTSFCFLDIRSPGLGDTAMYLCATSRVAVDEQFFGPGTRLTVL.